This entry concerns a single T cell receptor (beta chain). The repertoire was sequenced with immunoSEQ multiplex PCR; TCRdb's copy has only in-frame clones and lacks some. Among fewer than 350,000 clones listed, about nine tenths were seen once. This sample is part of a study of blood T cell repertoires in COVID-19. In the study overall: Material from acute and convalescent COVID-19 was sourced from the United States, Italy and Spain.

Patients at the Seattle site were enrolled during active infection and followed longitudinally. The CDR3 contains 12 residues. Trimming removed 3 bases from V and 2 bases from J, with 6 bases in between. The germline CDR1 and CDR2 sequences are SGHRS and YFSETQ. The rearrangement joins TRBV5-1 to TRBJ2-7, with D uncertain. The source is a woman aged 25 to 39 with COVID-19, enrolled during active disease. Sequenced sample: peripheral blood. The CDR3: CASSSQAYEQYF. CDR3 coding DNA: TGCGCCAGCAGCTCGCAGGCCTACGAGCAGTACTTC.